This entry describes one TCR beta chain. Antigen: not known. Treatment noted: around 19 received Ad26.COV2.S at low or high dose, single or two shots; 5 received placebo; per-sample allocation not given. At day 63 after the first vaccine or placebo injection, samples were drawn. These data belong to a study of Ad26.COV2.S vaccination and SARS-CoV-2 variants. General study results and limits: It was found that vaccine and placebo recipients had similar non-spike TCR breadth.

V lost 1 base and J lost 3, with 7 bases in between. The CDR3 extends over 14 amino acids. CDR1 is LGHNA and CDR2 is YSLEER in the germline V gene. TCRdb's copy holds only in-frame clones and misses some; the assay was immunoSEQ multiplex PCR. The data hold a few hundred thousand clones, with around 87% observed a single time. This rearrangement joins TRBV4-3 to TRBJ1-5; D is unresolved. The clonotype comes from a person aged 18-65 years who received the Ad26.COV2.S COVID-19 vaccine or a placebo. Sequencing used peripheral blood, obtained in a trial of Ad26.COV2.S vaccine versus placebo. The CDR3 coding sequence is TGCGCCAGCAGCCAAGGACGGAACAATCAGCCCCAGCATTTT. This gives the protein CASSQGRNNQPQHF.